This TCR beta chain was identified in a study of blood T cells in healthy people across ages. The CDR3 contains 15 residues. Trimming removed 0 bases from V and 5 bases from J, with 11 bases in between. Germline V CDR1 and CDR2: SGHTA, FQGNSA. The authors isolated at least 6.5 million PBMCs per sample. Using a J-beta primer mix together with a sample-barcoded 5' primer, a second PCR was run for about 6 to 12 cycles. Each cDNA molecule was tagged by a template-switch adaptor that had 12 random nucleotides. TCRdb re-derived calls from the 5' RACE reads in MiXCR, one entry per CDR3 protein. This table holds 850,000 to 1,000,000 distinct CDR3 sequences, 45% to 50% found once. This clonotype was observed a few times.

The chain couples TRBV7-2 to TRBJ2-1; D gene uncertain. Sequencing input: blood. The receptor was isolated from a man aged 30 to 39 in good health. The CDR3 is CASSLAGLQNNEQFF. CDR3 DNA sequence: TGTGCCAGCAGCTTAGCGGGCCTCCAAAACAATGAGCAGTTCTTC.